The 14 T cell receptor beta chains below were found in one sample sequenced in a study of identical twins. A single record per CDR3 protein comes from TCRdb applying MiXCR to the 5' RACE reads. The sample lists over 550,000 distinct CDR3 sequences, about 7.6% occurring once. These same records also appear under a second study, on yellow fever vaccine responses in identical twins.

The sequenced sample was PBMCs. The origin of the receptors is a woman aged 18-29 years in good health.

In its sample, this clonotype was seen many times. V gene TRBV4-1 combines with J gene TRBJ1-3; D not resolved. Germline CDR1 and CDR2: MGHRA and YSYEKL. V dropped 0 bases and J dropped 0 bases, with 12 bases sitting between them. The CDR3 is 17 residues long. The CDR3 DNA reads as TGCGCCAGCAGCCAAGACGGGGTTCGCAGCTCTGGAAACACCATATATTTT. This gives the protein CASSQDGVRSSGNTIYF.

The rearrangement joins TRBV5-1 to TRBJ2-1, with D maybe TRBD2 (6 bases). The V end was cut by 0 bases, the J end by 9 bases, with 10 bases between. Germline CDR1 SGHRS, CDR2 YFSETQ. The CDR3 is 13 residues long. The CDR3 region has the DNA TGCGCCAGCAGCTTGGTGTGGGGAGGTGAGCAGTTCTTC. As protein: CASSLVWGGEQFF.

This clonotype has a handful of counts. The chain uses TRBV4-2 and TRBJ2-3, with 16 bases that match TRBD2. Germline lookup yields CDR1 LGHNA and CDR2 YNFKEQ. V trimming: 3 bases; J trimming: 4 bases; junction bases outside the gene matches: 4. This CDR3 spans 17 amino acids. The CDR3 nucleotides are TGTGCCAGCAGCCAGAGTGGGACTAGCGGGAGGGCAGATACGCAGTATTTT. This codes for CASSQSGTSGRADTQYF.

The chain employs TRBV6-5 and TRBJ2-2; 11 positions agree with TRBD2. Germline trimming cut 3 bases from V and 1 base from J; bases unmatched to any gene: 7. The length of the CDR3 is 18 residues. Germline V gene sequence: CDR1 MNHEY, CDR2 SVGAGI. The CDR3 reads CASSYTGTSGGNTGELFF. CDR3 nucleotides: TGTGCCAGCAGTTATACCGGGACTAGCGGCGGGAACACCGGGGAGCTGTTTTTT.

This clonotype came up many times. J is TRBJ2-3 and V is TRBV7-8; D is possibly TRBD1 or TRBD2 (5 bases each). This CDR3 region has 15 residues. V was cut by 2 bases and J by 3 bases, with 12 bases left in between. Germline CDR1 and CDR2: SGHVS and FQNEAQ. Here the CDR3 reads CASSLRGPETDTQYF. As DNA, the CDR3 is TGTGCCAGCAGCTTACGGGGACCTGAAACAGATACGCAGTATTTT.

This clonotype has more than one count but fewer than ten. This sequence joins TRBV15 and TRBJ2-5; D perhaps matches TRBD1 (6 bases). Between the trimmed V and J ends, which lost 1 base and 5 bases, there was a span of 14 bases. The CDR3 length is 15 residues. CDR1 and CDR2 (germline): LNHNV, YYDKDF (reference sequence). The CDR3 here is CATSRVVGQGETQYF. The CDR3 coding sequence is TGTGCCACCAGCAGAGTGGTAGGCCAGGGGGAGACCCAGTACTTC.

This clonotype was observed a handful of times. CDR3 in DNA: TGCAGCGTTGCCCCGGGAGTTTCGCAGTTCTTC. Residues: CSVAPGVSQFF. This chain joins TRBV29-1 and TRBJ2-1, with TRBD2 as a possible D gene (6 bases). This CDR3 contains 11 residues. Germline V gene lookup returns CDR1 SQVTM and CDR2 ANQGSEA. V was shortened by 4 bases and J by 12 bases, with 13 bases between the two germline ends.

The chain combines TRBV7-6 with TRBJ1-6; TRBD1 aligns across 8 bases. The CDR3 extends over 17 amino acids. Germline V lookup: CDR1 SGHVS, CDR2 FNYEAQ. After removal of 1 base from V and 5 bases from J, the junction contained 7 bases not matched to a gene. DNA for the CDR3: TGTGCCAGCAGCTTAGAAACTTGGACAGGGAATAATTCACCCCTCCACTTT. Amino acids: CASSLETWTGNNSPLHF.

This clonotype was detected only a few times. This chain joins TRBV24-1 and TRBJ2-2; D not certain. CDR1 is KGHDR and CDR2 is SFDVKD in the germline V gene. The CDR3 totals 13 residues. Trimming took 6 bases from V and 7 from J, leaving 11 bases between them. CDR3: CATSRGGGGELFF. The CDR3 DNA reads TGTGCCACCAGTCGCGGTGGCGGCGGGGAGCTGTTTTTT.

To note about this clonotype: Since a much larger clone is just one base distant, this may be a read error. V usage is TRBV5-8 and J usage is TRBJ2-7, with 8 nucleotides matching TRBD1. Per germline, CDR1 SGHTS and CDR2 YDEGEE. CDR3 length: 12 amino acids. The CDR3 sequence is CVSSLTGQGQYV. In DNA form, the CDR3 reads TGTGTCAGCAGCTTGACAGGACAGGGACAGTACGTC.

CDR3 region: CATSEDVGNTIYF. The CDR3 DNA sequence: TGTGCCACCAGTGAGGATGTTGGAAACACCATATATTTT. The chain has TRBV24-1 and TRBJ1-3; D remains ambiguous. This CDR3 contains 13 residues. The V end was cut by 4 bases, the J end by 3 bases, with 6 bases between. CDR1 and CDR2 (germline): KGHDR, SFDVKD.

For the CDR3, the DNA is TGCAGTGCTAGAGATCTTAGGGGCAGCGGCTACACCTTC. The encoded protein is CSARDLRGSGYTF. The chain employs TRBV20-1 and TRBJ1-2, with TRBD1 as a possible D gene (5 bases). The CDR3 sequence is 13 residues long. Germline V gives CDR1 DFQATT, CDR2 SNEGSKA (reference sequence). V shed 0 bases and J shed 8 bases, with 13 bases lying between them.

The chain is built from TRBV4-1 and TRBJ2-1; 10 bases are shared with TRBD2. The CDR3 contains 16 residues. Germline values: CDR1 MGHRA, CDR2 YSYEKL. Trimming removed 1 base from V and 5 bases from J; junction bases left unmatched: 5. The CDR3 here is CASSQGPAGGNNEQFF. In DNA, the CDR3 is TGCGCCAGCAGCCAAGGACCAGCGGGGGGGAACAATGAGCAGTTCTTC.

This clonotype was recorded many times. The V and J genes are TRBV12-3 or TRBV12-4 and TRBJ2-2, with D possibly being TRBD1 (6 bases). V was clipped by 6 bases and J by 2 bases, with 13 bases between them. CDR3 length: 15 residues. The CDR3 sequence is CASSPGTLNTGELFF. The CDR3 DNA follows: TGTGCCAGCAGCCCCGGGACACTCAACACCGGGGAGCTGTTTTTT.